Included here is one T cell receptor (beta chain) sequence, with context. No cognate antigen has been identified for it. Base qualities are missing; no much larger clone stands one base away. Using the deep immunoSEQ assay, multiplex PCR amplified TCR CDR3 regions from genomic DNA. Extracted genomic DNA from each cell subset was spread evenly across all wells of several immunoSEQ 96-well plates, with each plate serving as a replicate. For sorted subsets, approximately 210 ng of genomic DNA, equivalent to about 30,000 T cell genomes, went into each replicate PCR. The purified libraries were quantified using a Qubit 3.0 fluorometer, sized with a Bioanalyzer 2100, and then quantified again using the KAPA Library Quantification kit. A separate single-read 150-cycle Illumina NextSeq 550 flow cell was used to sequence each immunoSEQ 96-well plate. The published analysis was carried out like this. Because only junctional sequences without quality scores were contained in the immunoSEQ output, filtering matching that applied to full-length reads could not be performed. Sequences were annotated with PyIR, a Python wrapper for IgBLAST v1.9, using IMGT germline references to assign V/J genes and CDR3. Reads were filtered out if the reads had weak V/J assignments (E-value above 1e-6), no CDR3, stop codons, out-of-frame junctions, or ambiguous translated residues. V3J clonotypes were defined as sequences sharing an identical inferred V gene, J gene, and CDR3 amino acid sequence. Percentage overlap between repertoires was calculated by dividing the number of shared unique clonotypes by the size of the smaller repertoire. Repertoire richness was assessed with RTK rarefaction, the Chao1 estimator, and Recon v2.1 estimates of unobserved clonotypes. OLGA was used to compute generation probabilities for all TCRbeta clonotypes that the gDNA method yielded from a few donors. TCRdb mirrors the immuneACCESS table, restricted to in-frame sequences. Some clones are absent from its copies; in checked studies, under half trace to an unresolved V gene, and the reason for the others is unknown. V and J calls and clone size follow that table, whereas D and trimming were derived from the DNA. The sample table shows 2 million to 2.5 million clones, and about 92% are seen once. The ten largest account for roughly 0.36% of the sample.

The donors were healthy, HIV-negative adults with no recently reported acute infections or vaccinations. Every donor was a Caucasian adult living in Nashville, Tennessee, USA. CD4+ T cells were enriched by magnetic negative selection; naive cells were then positively selected on CD45RA, and the negative fraction formed the memory subset. Blood was obtained by leukapheresis, after which PBMCs were separated by Ficoll-Histopaque density gradient centrifugation and cryopreserved in liquid nitrogen vapor phase. Analytical flow cytometry was used to check the purity and quantity of each magnetically sorted T cell population. From each sorted fraction, genomic DNA was isolated and quantified by UV absorbance on a Nanodrop 2000c. This record belongs to a study of shared clonotypes between healthy human individuals (dated by TCRdb to the early 2020s). Regarding the study in general: A couple of women and a few men aged 18 to 49 years were included in the cohort. Blood TCR repertoires of a handful of healthy adults were deeply sequenced to estimate repertoire size and the extent of clonotype sharing between individuals. For each donor, CD4 naive and CD4 memory were each given three plates, CD8 naive was given two plates, and CD8 memory was given one plate. Each donor's leukapheresis produced roughly between about 0.8 and 10 billion PBMCs. Different laboratories and diverse techniques were used to prepare libraries and sequence TCR repertoires, to increase sequencing depth and limit assay-specific biases. Summary of the overall study and its limitations: Because the study included a small number of donors, the genetic and exposure-history diversity represented was limited. Pairwise subsampling indicated that sequencing depth was expected to affect the degree of clonotype sharing among donors. Estimated clonotype richness was generally larger for naive than for memory subsets. Across a handful of donors, roughly 5% of naive CD4, around 3.5% of naive CD8, under 2.5% of memory CD4, and over 0.35% of memory CD8 clonotypes were shared. Compared with non-shared clonotypes, clonotypes shared by all four sorted-subset donors had higher generation probabilities. Rarefaction of sorted-subset datasets indicated incomplete sequencing despite the large sequencing depth. Sampling was limited to blood, and TCR repertoires in tissue likely differ from TCR repertoires in blood.

From the germline V gene, CDR1 is MDHEN and CDR2 is SYDVKM. CDR3 length: 14 amino acids, cysteine to phenylalanine. Of the read, only the CDR3 DNA is kept; its 42 bases are in frame from base 1. V lost 8 bases and J lost 4 bases, and the count of bases not matched to a germline gene is 9. Sequenced sample: naive CD4+ T cells from PBMCs. The cell subset or site label of this sample denotes: CD45RA+ positively selected. The TCR originated in a man between 18 and 35 years old in good health. Some clones in this sample may be carry-over from other donors' samples. The chain is assembled from TRBV28 and TRBJ1-2, and TRBD1 aligns with 8 junction nucleotides. Here is the DNA: TGTGCCAGCTTTTACCCAGGGGGCCTCTATGGCTACACCTTC. This yields the protein CASFYPGGLYGYTF.